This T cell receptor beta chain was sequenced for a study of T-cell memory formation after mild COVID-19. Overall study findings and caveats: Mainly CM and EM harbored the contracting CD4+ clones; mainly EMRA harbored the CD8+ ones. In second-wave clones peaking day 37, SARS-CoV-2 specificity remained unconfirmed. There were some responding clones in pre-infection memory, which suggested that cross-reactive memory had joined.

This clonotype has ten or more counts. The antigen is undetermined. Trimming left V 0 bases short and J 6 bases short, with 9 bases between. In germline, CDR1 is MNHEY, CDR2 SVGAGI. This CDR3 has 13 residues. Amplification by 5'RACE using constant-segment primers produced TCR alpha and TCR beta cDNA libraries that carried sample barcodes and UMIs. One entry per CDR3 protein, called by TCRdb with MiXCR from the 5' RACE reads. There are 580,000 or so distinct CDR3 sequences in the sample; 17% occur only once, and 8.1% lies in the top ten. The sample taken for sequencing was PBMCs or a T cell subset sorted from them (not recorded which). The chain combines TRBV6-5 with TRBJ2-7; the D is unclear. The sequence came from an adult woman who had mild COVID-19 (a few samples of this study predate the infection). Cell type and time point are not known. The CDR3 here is CASSYSAPFEQYF. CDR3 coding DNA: TGTGCCAGCAGTTACTCTGCCCCCTTCGAGCAGTACTTC.